The 19 T cell receptor beta chains below were found in one sample sequenced in a study of blood T cells in healthy people across ages (dated by TCRdb to 2015 to 2017). Libraries came from 5' RACE. The run used an Illumina HiSeq 2500. A second about 7 to 11 cycle PCR used a sample-barcoded 5' primer and a J-beta primer mix. TCRdb redid the processing of the public reads, applying fastp at Q25 and MiXCR, and retained in-frame beta chains. Every CDR3 protein is listed once, alongside the most common genes and DNA of its rows. The sample table contains roughly 1 million distinct CDR3 sequences; only one count was recorded for approximately 25% of them. Around 0.75% of the sample lies in the top ten. This same sample was also part of a study on T cells of mothers and their children.

Sequencing was done on a sample of blood. These receptors were obtained from a girl aged 2 to 9 in good health.

The rearrangement uses TRBV3-1 and TRBJ2-3; TRBD2 aligns across 7 bases. Per the germline V gene, CDR1 is LGHDT and CDR2 is YNNKEL (reference sequence). With 2 bases clipped from V and 2 bases from J, the junction kept 10 bases outside the gene matches. The CDR3 length is 17 residues. The DNA of the CDR3 is TGTGCCAGCAGCCAACTCGGGGGGACCCTAACCACAGATACGCAGTATTTT. Amino acids: CASSQLGGTLTTDTQYF.

This clonotype was found a few times. The chain employs TRBV4-1 and TRBJ2-3; perhaps D is TRBD1 or TRBD2 (5 bases each). V was clipped by 8 bases and J by 2 bases, with 17 bases between them. Germline V gene data show CDR1 as MGHRA and CDR2 as YSYEKL. CDR3 length equals 15 residues. CDR3: CASLHLPGTTDTQYF. DNA of the CDR3: TGCGCCAGCCTCCACCTCCCCGGGACCACAGATACGCAGTATTTT.

In the case of this clonotype: The junction departs from germline at one end; a sequencing error may be responsible. V gene TRBV12-3 or TRBV12-4 combines with J gene TRBJ2-1, with 8 bases fitting TRBD2. This CDR3 is built from 15 residues. In DNA form, the CDR3 reads TGTGCCAGCACTTTAGTATCGGGGGGGCAGGGTGAGCAGTTCTTC. This sequence encodes CASTLVSGGQGEQFF.

This clonotype was counted between two and nine times. The rearrangement joins TRBV5-1 to TRBJ2-5; 10 nucleotides agree with TRBD2. The J call may be mistaken, given a closer DNA end match to TRBJ2-1. The germline V gene encodes CDR1 SGHRS and CDR2 YFSETQ. This CDR3 spans 16 amino acids. In nucleotides, the CDR3 is TGCGCCAGCAGCACTGACCTAGCGGGAGATAGCAATGAGCAGTTCTTC. Its translation is CASSTDLAGDSNEQFF.

This clonotype has only a few counts. The chain joins TRBV12-3 or TRBV12-4 to TRBJ2-2; 8 positions agree with TRBD1. V dropped 0 bases and J dropped 2; count of bases not matched to a gene: 2. The CDR3 covers 16 residues. CDR3 nucleotides: TGTGCCAGCAGTTTAGCGACAGGGGTTAACACCGGGGAGCTGTTTTTT. Translating it yields CASSLATGVNTGELFF.

The CDR3 protein is CASSQPWWGGETQYF. For the CDR3, the DNA is TGTGCCAGCAGCCAACCCTGGTGGGGTGGGGAGACCCAGTACTTC. The chain recombines TRBV3-1 with TRBJ2-5; the D is unclear. Per germline, CDR1 LGHDT and CDR2 YNNKEL (reference sequence). The V gene lost 2 bases and the J gene lost 5 bases, with 15 bases spanning the gap. The CDR3 spans 15 residues.

This clonotype was counted many times. V usage is TRBV5-1 and J usage is TRBJ2-1; D remains ambiguous. V shed 0 bases and J shed 0 bases, with 7 bases lying between them. This CDR3 comprises 15 residues. Germline values: CDR1 SGHRS, CDR2 YFSETQ. This CDR3 reads CASSLGPSSYNEQFF. The CDR3 DNA reads TGCGCCAGCAGCTTGGGACCAAGCTCCTACAATGAGCAGTTCTTC.

This chain uses TRBV7-9 with TRBJ1-2; weak D call: TRBD1 (6 bases). This CDR3 has 16 amino acids. V was trimmed by 4 bases and J by 10 bases, leaving 25 bases between them. The germline gives CDR1 SEHNR, CDR2 FQNEAQ (reference sequence). Here the CDR3 reads CASSSSRPTDRSAYTF. The CDR3 DNA sequence: TGTGCCAGCAGCTCCTCCCGACCAACCGACAGGTCGGCCTACACCTTC.

CDR3: CASTVWGTSGYNEQFF. CDR3 coding DNA: TGTGCCAGCACCGTCTGGGGGACTAGCGGTTACAATGAGCAGTTCTTC. V gene TRBV12-3 or TRBV12-4 combines with J gene TRBJ2-1; 11 bases match TRBD2. The junction had 9 bases not matched to a gene; V was cut back by 7 bases and J by 4 bases. The CDR3 contains 16 residues.

J is TRBJ2-3 and V is TRBV9; TRBD2 matches 7 bases. The CDR3 is 16 amino acids. V lost 3 bases and J lost 4; bases outside the gene matches: 11. CDR1 and CDR2 (germline): SGDLS, YYNGEE. The CDR3 DNA reads TGTGCCAGCAGCGCCCCGGGGGGTCTTGGCGCAGATACGCAGTATTTT. This translates into CASSAPGGLGADTQYF.

This clonotype was detected a few times. This chain links TRBV7-6 with TRBJ2-5, with D possibly matching TRBD2 (6 bases). The CDR3 consists of 16 residues. Germline loops: CDR1 SGHVS, CDR2 FNYEAQ. V was clipped by 0 bases and J by 4 bases, with 15 bases between them. The CDR3 loop reads CASSLAVVGGGETQYF. The CDR3 DNA reads as TGTGCCAGCAGCTTAGCTGTTGTCGGGGGAGGAGAGACCCAGTACTTC.

This clonotype was seen more than once but under ten times. The chain employs TRBV6-5 and TRBJ2-1; D unclear. CDR1 and CDR2 from the germline V gene are MNHEY and SVGAGI. The length of the CDR3 is 11 residues. V dropped 6 bases and J dropped 7 bases, with 7 bases sitting between them. The CDR3: CASREINEQFF. CDR3 DNA sequence: TGTGCCAGCAGGGAGATAAATGAGCAGTTCTTC.

This clonotype was seen a few times. V is TRBV29-1 and J is TRBJ2-4; no firm D call. The CDR3 has 12 residues. Trimming shortened V by 5 bases and J by 0 bases, and 5 bases separated the two germline ends. Per the germline V gene, CDR1 is SQVTM and CDR2 is ANQGSEA. The DNA for the CDR3 is TGCAGCGTTCTTGAAGCCAAAAACATTCAGTACTTC. Translated, it gives CSVLEAKNIQYF. Full variable domain (remainder filled in from reference TRBV29-1 and TRBJ2-4): SAVISQKPSRDICQRGTSLTIQCQVDSQVTMMFWYRQQPGQSLTLIATANQGSEATYESGFVIDKFPISRPNLTFSTLTVSNMSPEDSSIYLCSVLEAKNIQYFGAGTRLSVL.

The chain employs TRBV12-3 or TRBV12-4 and TRBJ1-3; possibly TRBD1 for D (6 bases). The germline V and J ends were trimmed by 4 bases and 11 bases, with 12 bases remaining between them. CDR3 length: 12 amino acids. CDR3 residues: CASSYTGLPIYF. CDR3 nucleotide sequence: TGTGCCAGCAGTTACACAGGGCTCCCCATATATTTT.

The chain recombines TRBV12-3 or TRBV12-4 with TRBJ2-5; D unresolved. V dropped 7 bases and J dropped 7 bases, with 16 bases sitting between them. The CDR3 is made up of 13 amino acids. In DNA, the CDR3 is TGTGCCAGCATCCAGGACCCCCGTGGGACCCAGTACTTC. Amino acids: CASIQDPRGTQYF.

V and J are TRBV12-3 or TRBV12-4 and TRBJ1-2; D call uncertain. Deletions cut 6 bases from V and 4 bases from J, with 12 bases between. This CDR3 region has 13 residues. CDR3 residues: CASRQFEGYGYTF. CDR3 DNA sequence: TGTGCCAGCAGACAATTTGAGGGCTATGGCTACACCTTC.

This chain links TRBV6-1 with TRBJ1-2; D uncertain. The germline gives CDR1 MNHNS, CDR2 SASEGT. The CDR3 loop spans 14 amino acids. V gave up 5 bases and J gave up 3 bases, with 13 bases separating them. The CDR3 DNA is TGTGCCAGCAGTCCCCCAGGAACCCACTATGGCTACACCTTC. It encodes CASSPPGTHYGYTF.

In its sample, this clonotype was seen a few times. Relative to the germline gene, one junction end is altered; a read error may explain this. The chain is built from TRBV28 and TRBJ1-2; TRBD1 is a possible D gene (6 bases). The CDR3 is 14 residues long. Germline V gene lookup returns CDR1 MDHEN and CDR2 SYDVKM. This chain's CDR3 is CTSSSNVEGGRVIF. The CDR3, as DNA: TGTACCAGCAGTTCGAATGTGGAGGGGGGCCGGGTCATCTTC.

This clonotype was observed a handful of times. This chain joins TRBV29-1 and TRBJ1-2; 9 nucleotides line up with TRBD1. The CDR3 runs 13 residues. The J segment lost 2 bases and the V segment lost 7 bases, leaving 5 bases of the junction unmatched. Germline loops: CDR1 SQVTM, CDR2 ANQGSEA. CDR3 nucleotide sequence: TGCAGCGGACAGGGGGGTCAAAACTATGGCTACACCTTC. It codes for CSGQGGQNYGYTF.